This TCR beta chain was profiled in a study of neurological immune-mediated disorders. Findings and limits, study-wide: The most TCR clonal expansion was seen in HTLV-1-associated myelopathy, whereas the least was seen in multiple sclerosis, below the level in healthy controls.

From the 5' RACE reads, TCRdb called clonotypes with MiXCR, one entry per CDR3 protein. The sample has approximately 74,000 distinct CDR3 sequences, around 9.9% seen once; the top ten hold 1.5% to 2%. Germline V lookup: CDR1 ENHRY, CDR2 SYGVKD. V shed 2 bases and J shed 0 bases, with 5 bases lying between them. The CDR3 is made up of 14 amino acids. This clonotype has ten or more counts. Its matching antigen is unknown. Among the participants, healthy controls were blood bank volunteers in Maryland, USA. Unsorted libraries were prepared from 2 million PBMCs that had been stored at -80 C. The chain employs TRBV10-3 and TRBJ1-3; no clear D gene. Sample: PBMCs. The receptor comes from a man aged 50-60 years in good health. The CDR3 nucleotides are TGTGCCATCAGTGAGCAAGACTCTGGAAACACCATATATTTT. It yields the protein CAISEQDSGNTIYF.